The 15 T cell receptor beta chains below come from one sample, sequenced in a study of neurological immune-mediated disorders. MiXCR was run by TCRdb on the 5' RACE reads, yielding one entry per CDR3 protein. The sample holds roughly 45,000 distinct CDR3 sequences; roughly 3.2% are singletons and the top ten take roughly 16%. Sequenced: PBMCs. The receptor set was obtained from a woman between 50 and 59 years old with multiple sclerosis.

This clonotype was seen many times. The rearrangement links TRBV21-1 to TRBJ2-7; the D segment call TRBD2 is taken from the table without a DNA check. TRBV21-1 is noted as a pseudogene. The CDR3 is 15 amino acids. The CDR3 DNA follows: TGTGCCAGCAGCGCCACTAGCGGGGGCCCGGATCGACAGTACGTC. This translates into CASSATSGGPDRQYV.

In its sample, this clonotype was seen many times. V and J are TRBV28 and TRBJ1-1, with 9 nucleotides matching TRBD1. V lost 4 bases and J lost 0; bases outside the gene matches: 9. The CDR3 is 17 amino acids. Germline V lookup: CDR1 MDHEN, CDR2 SYDVKM. This CDR3 reads CASSSPGQGSMNTEAFF. CDR3 coding DNA: TGTGCCAGCAGTTCCCCGGGACAGGGATCCATGAACACTGAAGCTTTCTTT.

There are many counts of this clonotype. V is TRBV20-1 and J is TRBJ2-1, with 10 bases that match TRBD2. V shed 5 bases and J 6 bases; nucleotides not matched to a gene: 10. The CDR3 is made up of 15 amino acids. The V gene's germline CDR1 is DFQATT and CDR2 SNEGSKA (reference sequence). CDR3 protein: CSAPKAGGPGNEQFF. Written as DNA, the CDR3 is TGCAGTGCTCCAAAAGCGGGAGGGCCGGGCAATGAGCAGTTCTTC.

Many counts were recorded for this clonotype. The V call is TRBV7-2, the J call TRBJ2-7, with TRBD2 matching 10 bases. V lost 0 bases to trimming and J lost 4 bases; unmatched junction nucleotides: 3. CDR1 SGHTA and CDR2 FQGNSA come from the germline V gene. This CDR3 spans 15 amino acids. CDR3 in DNA: TGTGCCAGCAGCTTAGCCCCTAGCGGGAGTTACGAGCAGTACTTC. Translated: CASSLAPSGSYEQYF.

On this clonotype: Possible read error: a much larger clone is one base away. CDR3 sequence: CASSLDWSGKTIYF. The DNA of the CDR3 is TGTGCCAGCAGCTTAGACTGGAGCGGGAAAACCATATATTTT. The J gene is TRBJ1-3, the V gene TRBV7-2; no firm D call. V was clipped by 1 base and J by 10 bases, with 14 bases between them. From germline, CDR1 is SGHTA and CDR2 FQGNSA. The CDR3 contains 14 residues.

This clonotype was observed at least ten times. The chain employs TRBV6-1 and TRBJ1-2, with 9 bases that match TRBD1. In germline, CDR1 is MNHNS, CDR2 SASEGT. The CDR3 is 15 amino acids. Losses at the gene ends were 4 bases for V and 4 bases for J; bases not matched to a gene: 7. This CDR3 reads CASSAFPGQGYGYTF. In DNA, the CDR3 is TGTGCCAGCAGTGCCTTCCCGGGACAGGGCTATGGCTACACCTTC.

This clonotype was detected many times. The J gene is TRBJ2-3, the V gene TRBV12-3 or TRBV12-4; 7 bases agree with TRBD1. V shed 2 bases and J 3 bases; nucleotides not matched to a gene: 5. The CDR3 is made up of 15 amino acids. CDR3 DNA: TGTGCCAGCAGTTTATCTAGGGGGCCGACAGATACGCAGTATTTT. It translates to CASSLSRGPTDTQYF.

This clonotype was recorded many times. The V gene is TRBV7-2, the J gene TRBJ2-7, with no clear D. The V end lost 3 bases, the J end lost 3 bases, and 9 bases lay between the germline ends. This CDR3 contains 13 residues. Looked up from germline, CDR1 is SGHTA and CDR2 is FQGNSA. CDR3 sequence (DNA): TGTGCCAGCAGCTTTCTTCTAGGCTACGAGCAGTACTTC. It translates to CASSFLLGYEQYF.

This clonotype occurred many times. V is TRBV20-1 and J is TRBJ2-2, with D unclear. Trimming removed 3 bases from V and 1 base from J, with 6 bases in between. From germline, CDR1 is DFQATT and CDR2 SNEGSKA (reference sequence). There are 13 residues in the CDR3. The CDR3 region is CSASGQNTGELFF. CDR3 in DNA: TGCAGTGCTAGTGGGCAGAACACCGGGGAGCTGTTTTTT.

Many counts were recorded for this clonotype. The V call is TRBV12-3 or TRBV12-4, the J call TRBJ2-1; 9 nucleotides match TRBD2. There are 15 residues in the CDR3. Trimming cost V 5 bases and J 0 bases; bases outside gene matches: 2. CDR3 nucleotides: TGTGCCAGCAGTCGGACTAGCGTCTCCTACAATGAGCAGTTCTTC. This codes for CASSRTSVSYNEQFF.

This clonotype was counted at least ten times. The V call is TRBV20-1, the J call TRBJ1-1, with D uncertain. Germline V CDR1 and CDR2: DFQATT, SNEGSKA (reference sequence). The CDR3 is 13 amino acids. Trimming pared 0 bases from V and 11 bases from J, leaving 16 bases between. This CDR3 reads CSARDDTNPGAFF. In DNA form, the CDR3 reads TGCAGTGCTAGAGATGACACGAATCCTGGGGCTTTCTTT.

This clonotype has a count of ten or more. This chain connects TRBV27 to TRBJ1-2; tentative D call: TRBD1 (5 bases). Germline CDR1 MNHEY, CDR2 SMNVEV (reference sequence). The CDR3 runs to 14 residues. Trimming removed 5 bases from V and 8 bases from J, with 18 bases in between. The CDR3 region has the DNA TGTGCCAGCAGTAAACCCGGGGCCCTTGGCGGCTACACCTTC. Its protein product is CASSKPGALGGYTF.

The sample holds many counts of this clonotype. CDR3 amino acids: CASSLDVLETQYF. The CDR3 nucleotides are TGCGCCAGCAGCTTGGATGTTCTGGAGACCCAGTACTTC. The chain couples TRBV5-1 to TRBJ2-5; no firm D call. Trimming took off 0 bases at V and 5 bases at J, with 8 bases between the two ends. CDR1 SGHRS and CDR2 YFSETQ come from the germline V gene. The length of the CDR3 is 13 residues.

The sample holds many counts of this clonotype. The V call is TRBV27, the J call TRBJ1-1; D gene ambiguous. CDR1 is MNHEY, CDR2 SMNVEV, per germline (reference sequence). V was pared by 1 base and J by 0 bases, with 21 bases between. CDR3 length: 19 residues. CDR3 amino acids: CASSLFPTGRVGLNTEAFF. The CDR3 nucleotides read TGTGCCAGCAGTTTATTCCCGACCGGCCGCGTCGGGTTGAACACTGAAGCTTTCTTT.

This clonotype was seen repeatedly, ten times or more. J is TRBJ1-5 and V is TRBV10-3; tentative D call: TRBD1 (5 bases). The CDR3 runs 15 residues. Germline CDR1 and CDR2: ENHRY and SYGVKD. The V gene lost 2 bases and the J gene lost 4 bases, with 12 bases spanning the gap. The CDR3 bases are TGTGCCATCAGTGAGGCGGGGGGGGGTAATCAGCCCCAGCATTTT. Residues: CAISEAGGGNQPQHF.